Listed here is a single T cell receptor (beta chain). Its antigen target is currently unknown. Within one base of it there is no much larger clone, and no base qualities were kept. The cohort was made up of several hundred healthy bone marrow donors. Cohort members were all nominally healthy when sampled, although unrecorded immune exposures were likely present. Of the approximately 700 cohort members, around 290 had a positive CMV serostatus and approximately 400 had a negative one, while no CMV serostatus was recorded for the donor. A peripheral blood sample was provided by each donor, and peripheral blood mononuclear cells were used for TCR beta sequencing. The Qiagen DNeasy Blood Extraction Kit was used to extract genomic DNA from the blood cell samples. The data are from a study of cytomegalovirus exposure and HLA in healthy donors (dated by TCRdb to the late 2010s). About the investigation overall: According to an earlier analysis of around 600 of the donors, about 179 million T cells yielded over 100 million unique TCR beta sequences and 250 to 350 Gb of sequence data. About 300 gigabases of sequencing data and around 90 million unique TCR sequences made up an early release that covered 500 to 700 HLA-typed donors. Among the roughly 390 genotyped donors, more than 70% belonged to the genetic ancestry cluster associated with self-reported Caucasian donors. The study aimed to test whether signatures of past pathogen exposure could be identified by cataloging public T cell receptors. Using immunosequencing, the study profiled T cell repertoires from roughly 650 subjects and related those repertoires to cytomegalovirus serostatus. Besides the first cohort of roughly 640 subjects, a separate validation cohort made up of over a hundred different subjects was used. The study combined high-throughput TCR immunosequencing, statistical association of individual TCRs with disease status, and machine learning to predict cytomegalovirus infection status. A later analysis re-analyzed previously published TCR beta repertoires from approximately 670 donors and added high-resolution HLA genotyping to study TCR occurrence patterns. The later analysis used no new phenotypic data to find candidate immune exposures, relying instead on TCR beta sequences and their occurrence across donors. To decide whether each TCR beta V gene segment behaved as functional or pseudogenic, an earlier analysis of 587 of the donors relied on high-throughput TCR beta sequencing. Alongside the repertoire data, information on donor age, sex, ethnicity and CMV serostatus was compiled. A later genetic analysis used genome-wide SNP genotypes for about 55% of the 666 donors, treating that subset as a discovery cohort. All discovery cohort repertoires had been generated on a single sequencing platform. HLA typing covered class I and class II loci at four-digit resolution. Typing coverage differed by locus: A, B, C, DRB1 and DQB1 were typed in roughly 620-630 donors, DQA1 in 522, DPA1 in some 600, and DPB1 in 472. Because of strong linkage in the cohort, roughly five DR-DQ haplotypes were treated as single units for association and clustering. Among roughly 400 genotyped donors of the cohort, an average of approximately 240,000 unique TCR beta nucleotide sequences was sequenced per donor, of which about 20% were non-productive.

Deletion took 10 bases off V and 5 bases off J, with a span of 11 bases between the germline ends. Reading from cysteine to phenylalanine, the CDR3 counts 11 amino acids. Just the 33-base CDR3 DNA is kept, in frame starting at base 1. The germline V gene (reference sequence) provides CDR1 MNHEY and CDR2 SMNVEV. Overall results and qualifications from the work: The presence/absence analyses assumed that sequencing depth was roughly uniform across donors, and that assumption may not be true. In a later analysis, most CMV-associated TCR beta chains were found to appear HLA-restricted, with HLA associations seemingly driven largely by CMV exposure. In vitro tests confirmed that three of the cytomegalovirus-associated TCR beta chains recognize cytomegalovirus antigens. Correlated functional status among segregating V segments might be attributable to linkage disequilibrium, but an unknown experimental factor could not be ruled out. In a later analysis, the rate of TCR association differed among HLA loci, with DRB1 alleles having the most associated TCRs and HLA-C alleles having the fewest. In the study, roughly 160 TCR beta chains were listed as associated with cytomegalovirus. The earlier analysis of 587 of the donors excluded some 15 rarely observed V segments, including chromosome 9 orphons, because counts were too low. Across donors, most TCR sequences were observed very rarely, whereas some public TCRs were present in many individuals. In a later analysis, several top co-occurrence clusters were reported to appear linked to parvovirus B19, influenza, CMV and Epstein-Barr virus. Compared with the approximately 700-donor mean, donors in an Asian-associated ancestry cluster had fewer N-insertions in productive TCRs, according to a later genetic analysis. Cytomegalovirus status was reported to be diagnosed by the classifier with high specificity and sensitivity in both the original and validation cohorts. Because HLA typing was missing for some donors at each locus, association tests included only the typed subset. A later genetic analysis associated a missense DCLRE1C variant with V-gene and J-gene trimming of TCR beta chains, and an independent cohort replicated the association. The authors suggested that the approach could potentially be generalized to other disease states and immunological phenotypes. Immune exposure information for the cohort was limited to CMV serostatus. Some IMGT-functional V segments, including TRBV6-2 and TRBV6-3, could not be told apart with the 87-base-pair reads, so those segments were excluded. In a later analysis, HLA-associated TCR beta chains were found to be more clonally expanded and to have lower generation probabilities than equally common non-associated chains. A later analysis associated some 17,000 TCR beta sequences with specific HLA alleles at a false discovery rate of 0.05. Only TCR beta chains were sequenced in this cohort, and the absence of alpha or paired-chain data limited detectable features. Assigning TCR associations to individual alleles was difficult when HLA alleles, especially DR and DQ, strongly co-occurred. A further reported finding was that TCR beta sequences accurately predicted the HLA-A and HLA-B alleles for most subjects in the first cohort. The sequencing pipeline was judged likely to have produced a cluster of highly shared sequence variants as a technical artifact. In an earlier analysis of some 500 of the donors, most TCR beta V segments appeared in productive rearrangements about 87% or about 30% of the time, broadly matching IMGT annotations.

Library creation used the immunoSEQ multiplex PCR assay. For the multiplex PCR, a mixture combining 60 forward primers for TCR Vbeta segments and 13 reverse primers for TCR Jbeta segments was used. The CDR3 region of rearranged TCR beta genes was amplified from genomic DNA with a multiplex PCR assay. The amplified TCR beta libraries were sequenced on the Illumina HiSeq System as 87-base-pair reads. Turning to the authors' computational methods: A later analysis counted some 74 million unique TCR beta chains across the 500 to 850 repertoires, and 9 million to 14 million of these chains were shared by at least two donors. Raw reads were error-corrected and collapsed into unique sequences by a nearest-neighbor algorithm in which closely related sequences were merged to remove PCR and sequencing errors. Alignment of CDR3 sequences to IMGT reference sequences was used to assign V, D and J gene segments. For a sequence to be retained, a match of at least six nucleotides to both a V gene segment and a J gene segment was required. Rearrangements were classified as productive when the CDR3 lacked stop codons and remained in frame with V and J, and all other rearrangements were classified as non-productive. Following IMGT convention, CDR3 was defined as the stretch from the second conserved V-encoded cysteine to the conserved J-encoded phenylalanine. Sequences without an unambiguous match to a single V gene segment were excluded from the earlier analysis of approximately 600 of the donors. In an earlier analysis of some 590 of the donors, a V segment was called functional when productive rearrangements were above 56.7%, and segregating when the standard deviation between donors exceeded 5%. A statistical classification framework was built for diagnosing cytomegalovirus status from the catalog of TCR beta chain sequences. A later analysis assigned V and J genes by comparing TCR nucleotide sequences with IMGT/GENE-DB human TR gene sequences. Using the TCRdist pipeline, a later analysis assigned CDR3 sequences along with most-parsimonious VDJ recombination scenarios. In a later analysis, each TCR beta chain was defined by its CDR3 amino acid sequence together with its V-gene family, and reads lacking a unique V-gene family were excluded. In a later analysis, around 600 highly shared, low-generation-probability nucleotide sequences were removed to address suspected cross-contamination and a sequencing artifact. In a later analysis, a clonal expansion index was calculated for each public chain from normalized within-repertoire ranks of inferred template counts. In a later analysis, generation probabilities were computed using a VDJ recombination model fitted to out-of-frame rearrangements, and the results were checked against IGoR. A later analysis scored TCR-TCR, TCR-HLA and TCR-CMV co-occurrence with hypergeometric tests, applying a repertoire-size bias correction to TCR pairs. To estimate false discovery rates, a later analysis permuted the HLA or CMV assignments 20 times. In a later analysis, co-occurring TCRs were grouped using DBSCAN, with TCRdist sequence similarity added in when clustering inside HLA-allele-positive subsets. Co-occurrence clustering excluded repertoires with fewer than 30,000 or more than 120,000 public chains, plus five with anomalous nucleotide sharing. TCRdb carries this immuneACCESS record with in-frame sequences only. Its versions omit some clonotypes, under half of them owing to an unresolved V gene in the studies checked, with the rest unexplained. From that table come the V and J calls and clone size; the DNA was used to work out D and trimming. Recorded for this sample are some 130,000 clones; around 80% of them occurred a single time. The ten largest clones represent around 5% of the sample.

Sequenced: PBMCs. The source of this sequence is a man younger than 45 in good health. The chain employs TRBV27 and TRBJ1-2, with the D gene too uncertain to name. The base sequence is TGTGCCACTGGACGGGGATATGGCTACACCTTC. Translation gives CATGRGYGYTF.